Following are 25 T cell receptor beta chains from one sample sequenced in a study of blood T cell repertoires in COVID-19. Assay: immunoSEQ multiplex PCR; the TCRdb copy retains only in-frame clones and omits some. The table shows about 400,000 clones, with more than 70% occurring only once. Material: peripheral blood. The receptors shown here come from a man aged 40-55 years with acute or convalescent COVID-19.

This chain uses TRBV6-1 with TRBJ1-2; D is uncertain. Trimming left V 1 base short and J 1 base short, with 10 bases between. CDR1 is MNHNS and CDR2 is SASEGT in the germline V gene. This CDR3 spans 15 amino acids. CDR3 in amino acids: CASSEGSALNYGYTF. The CDR3, as DNA: TGTGCCAGCAGTGAAGGAAGCGCGCTTAACTATGGCTACACCTTC.

V gene TRBV5-6 combines with J gene TRBJ2-7; 10 positions agree with TRBD1. The CDR3 is made up of 15 amino acids. Germline CDR1 is SGHDT and CDR2 is YYEEEE. V lost 4 bases to trimming and J lost 4 bases; unmatched junction nucleotides: 8. The CDR3 protein is CASSGDGQGEYEQYF. The CDR3 DNA reads as TGTGCCAGCAGCGGCGACGGACAGGGGGAGTACGAGCAGTACTTC. The complete variable domain, with remaining parts taken from reference TRBV5-6 and TRBJ2-7, reads DAGVTQSPTHLIKTRGQQVTLRCSPKSGHDTVSWYQQALGQGPQFIFQYYEEEERQRGNFPDRFSGHQFPNYSSELNVNALLLGDSALYLCASSGDGQGEYEQYFGPGTRLTVT.

The chain is built from TRBV11-3 and TRBJ1-1; D unclear. Germline CDR1 is SGHNT and CDR2 is YENEEA. The CDR3 has 13 residues. V was cut by 6 bases and J by 1 base, with 9 bases left in between. CDR3 coding DNA: TGTGCCAGCAGTCGAACACCGAACACTGAAGCTTTCTTT. Its translation: CASSRTPNTEAFF.

This chain links TRBV9 with TRBJ2-7, with TRBD1 matching 10 bases. This CDR3 contains 15 residues. V gave up 0 bases and J gave up 4 bases; unmatched junction bases: 4. Germline CDR1 is SGDLS and CDR2 is YYNGEE. In nucleotides, the CDR3 is TGTGCCAGCAGCGTAGTAGGGACAGGGGAATACGAGCAGTACTTC. It is translated as CASSVVGTGEYEQYF.

V and J are TRBV10-1 and TRBJ1-1, with a weak D call TRBD1 (6 bases). Trimming removed 6 bases from V and 2 bases from J, with 10 bases in between. Germline CDR1 is WNHNN and CDR2 is SYGVQD (reference sequence). The CDR3 is made up of 13 amino acids. This CDR3 reads CASRSGTNTEAFF. CDR3 in DNA: TGCGCCAGCAGGTCCGGGACAAACACTGAAGCTTTCTTT.

V and J are TRBV9 and TRBJ1-6; no clear D. Looked up from germline, CDR1 is SGDLS and CDR2 is YYNGEE. Trimming left V 3 bases short and J 7 bases short, with 11 bases between. The CDR3 contains 14 residues. CDR3 protein: CASSGDPRNSPLHF. CDR3 DNA sequence: TGTGCCAGCAGCGGTGATCCGCGGAATTCACCCCTCCACTTT.

The gene calls are TRBV2 and TRBJ1-2, with 9 bases fitting TRBD1. With 7 bases clipped from V and 3 bases from J, the junction kept 6 bases outside the gene matches. The germline V gene encodes CDR1 SNHLY and CDR2 FYNNEI. This CDR3 contains 14 residues. CDR3 nucleotides: TGTGCCAGCAAGGGGACAGGGTTCGACTATGGCTACACCTTC. It is translated as CASKGTGFDYGYTF.

The gene calls are TRBV30 and TRBJ2-1; 11 nucleotides agree with TRBD2. The CDR3 is 13 residues long. Germline CDR1 and CDR2: GTSNPN and SVGIG (reference sequence). In nucleotides, the CDR3 is TGTGCTCGCCGGCCTAGCGGGGGGAATGAGCAGTTCTTC. Residues: CARRPSGGNEQFF. The full variable domain, in which reference TRBV30 and TRBJ2-1 provide the parts outside the CDR3, is SQTIHQWPATLVQPVGSPLSLECTVEGTSNPNLYWYRQAAGRGLQLLFYSVGIGQISSEVPQNLSASRPQDRQFILSSKKLLLSDSGFYLCARRPSGGNEQFFGPGTRLTVL.

The chain has TRBV29-1 and TRBJ2-6, with D unresolved. V lost 0 bases, J lost 4 bases, and 10 bases lay in between. Germline V gene lookup returns CDR1 SQVTM and CDR2 ANQGSEA. The CDR3 is 15 amino acids. CDR3 in amino acids: CSVEDPVLGANVLTF. As DNA, the CDR3 is TGCAGCGTTGAAGATCCTGTTCTCGGGGCCAACGTCCTGACTTTC.

This chain links TRBV28 with TRBJ1-4; 9 bases match TRBD1. Looked up from germline, CDR1 is MDHEN and CDR2 is SYDVKM. J was trimmed by 2 bases and V by 1 base; bases with no gene match: 17. The CDR3 loop spans 21 amino acids. CDR3 sequence (DNA): TGTGCCAGCAGTTTATTTCTGGGGACAGGGCGGAGGACAGAGACTAATGAAAAACTGTTTTTT. As protein: CASSLFLGTGRRTETNEKLFF.

The chain couples TRBV2 to TRBJ1-1; D may be TRBD1 (5 bases). There are 14 residues in the CDR3. CDR1 SNHLY and CDR2 FYNNEI come from the germline V gene. The V end lost 5 bases, the J end lost 0 bases, and 10 bases lay between the germline ends. The CDR3 sequence is CASSRTPLNTEAFF. In DNA form, the CDR3 reads TGTGCCAGCAGTCGGACACCGCTGAACACTGAAGCTTTCTTT.

This chain connects TRBV4-2 to TRBJ2-1; the D gene is possibly TRBD2 (6 bases). Germline assignment: CDR1 LGHNA and CDR2 YNFKEQ. The CDR3 length is 19 residues. V was pared by 4 bases and J by 6 bases, with 28 bases between. CDR3 region: CASSRAGGTATEGINEQFF. CDR3 nucleotide sequence: TGTGCCAGCAGCCGGGCCGGCGGGACCGCAACGGAGGGGATCAATGAGCAGTTCTTC.

J is TRBJ2-7 and V is TRBV6-5; TRBD2 might be the D (6 bases). Germline V gene data show CDR1 as MNHEY and CDR2 as SVGAGI. Trimming removed 7 bases from V and 3 bases from J, with 13 bases in between. CDR3 length equals 13 residues. CDR3 protein: CASTWDSLYEQYF. The DNA for the CDR3 is TGTGCCAGCACCTGGGACTCCCTCTACGAGCAGTACTTC.

This clone appeared a single time. The chain links TRBV29-1 to TRBJ2-1; maybe TRBD2 (6 bases). Per germline, CDR1 SQVTM and CDR2 ANQGSEA. The CDR3 totals 14 residues. V was clipped by 2 bases and J by 8 bases, with 16 bases between them. The CDR3 spells CSVELGSGGDEQFF. DNA of the CDR3: TGCAGCGTTGAATTGGGATCCGGCGGGGATGAGCAGTTCTTC.

The V and J genes are TRBV11-2 and TRBJ2-1; perhaps TRBD2 as D (6 bases). Per germline, CDR1 SGHAT and CDR2 FQNNGV. The ends were cut back, 7 bases at V and 9 bases at J, with 19 bases in the middle. The CDR3 runs to 14 residues. CDR3 DNA: TGTGCCAGCACCCTAGCGAGCCCCTCAAGTGAGCAGTTCTTC. This codes for CASTLASPSSEQFF.

The chain carries TRBV6-6 and TRBJ2-2, with 9 positions matching TRBD2. V gave up 2 bases and J gave up 6 bases; unmatched junction bases: 4. This CDR3 region has 15 residues. CDR1 MNHNY and CDR2 SVGAGI come from the germline V gene (reference sequence). The CDR3 region has the DNA TGTGCCAGCAGTTACCGAGCGGGAGGCGCCGGGGAGCTGTTTTTT. It translates to CASSYRAGGAGELFF.

This chain connects TRBV27 to TRBJ2-7; weak D call: TRBD2 (5 bases). Trimming pared 6 bases from V and 0 bases from J, leaving 12 bases between. This CDR3 comprises 14 residues. Germline values: CDR1 MNHEY, CDR2 SMNVEV (reference sequence). The CDR3 is CASRLEANSYEQYF. The CDR3 DNA follows: TGTGCCAGCAGATTGGAGGCTAACTCCTACGAGCAGTACTTC.

The V and J genes are TRBV25-1 and TRBJ1-2; no clear D gene. The CDR3 length is 15 residues. V lost 3 bases, J lost 2 bases, and 13 bases lay in between. In germline, CDR1 is MGHDK, CDR2 SYGVNS. The CDR3: CASSDGLSANYGYTF. In DNA, the CDR3 is TGTGCCAGCAGTGATGGGCTTTCTGCCAACTATGGCTACACCTTC.

V and J are TRBV5-1 and TRBJ2-1; D is perhaps TRBD2 (6 bases). CDR1 is SGHRS and CDR2 is YFSETQ in the germline V gene. V lost 1 base and J lost 7, with 15 bases in between. The CDR3 loop spans 15 amino acids. CDR3 nucleotides: TGCGCCAGCAGCTTGTGGAGGGGAGGCCCAAATGAGCAGTTCTTC. As protein: CASSLWRGGPNEQFF. The full variable domain, its missing parts supplied by reference TRBV5-1 and TRBJ2-1, is KAGVTQTPRYLIKTRGQQVTLSCSPISGHRSVSWYQQTPGQGLQFLFEYFSETQRNKGNFPGRFSGRQFSNSRSEMNVSTLELGDSALYLCASSLWRGGPNEQFFGPGTRLTVL.

The chain couples TRBV11-2 to TRBJ1-1, with a tentative D call TRBD1 (5 bases). This CDR3 is built from 14 residues. V was trimmed by 5 bases and J by 10 bases, leaving 20 bases between them. Germline assignment: CDR1 SGHAT and CDR2 FQNNGV. CDR3 region: CASSTPPGIDGAFF. CDR3 DNA sequence: TGTGCCAGCAGCACCCCCCCAGGGATCGATGGAGCTTTCTTT.

This chain joins TRBV28 and TRBJ2-3, with 7 bases aligning to TRBD1. Germline V gene lookup returns CDR1 MDHEN and CDR2 SYDVKM. This CDR3 spans 15 amino acids. With 6 bases clipped from V and 4 bases from J, the junction kept 10 bases outside the gene matches. DNA of the CDR3: TGTGCCAGCAGCGAGCACAGGGGTCTAGCAGATACGCAGTATTTT. Its protein product is CASSEHRGLADTQYF.

The V gene is TRBV10-3, the J gene TRBJ2-2; D possibly corresponds to TRBD1 (6 bases). V gave up 3 bases and J gave up 0 bases, with 8 bases separating them. The germline CDR1 and CDR2 sequences are ENHRY and SYGVKD. This CDR3 has 15 residues. The chain's CDR3 is CAISETGPNTGELFF. In nucleotides, the CDR3 is TGTGCCATCAGTGAAACAGGGCCGAACACCGGGGAGCTGTTTTTT.

The gene calls are TRBV13 and TRBJ2-7; 7 bases are a match to TRBD2. Germline V gene lookup returns CDR1 PRHDT and CDR2 FYEKMQ (reference sequence). V lost 4 bases to trimming and J lost 0 bases; unmatched junction nucleotides: 3. CDR3 length: 14 amino acids. Here the CDR3 reads CASSSTSDSYEQYF. The CDR3 region has the DNA TGTGCCAGCAGCTCTACTAGCGACTCCTACGAGCAGTACTTC.

The chain is built from TRBV4-1 and TRBJ1-5; maybe TRBD1 (6 bases). In germline, CDR1 is MGHRA, CDR2 YSYEKL. The length of the CDR3 is 15 residues. Trimming left V 4 bases short and J 1 base short, with 11 bases between. The CDR3 DNA follows: TGCGCCAGCAGCCCGACAGGAATCAGCAATCAGCCCCAGCATTTT. It encodes CASSPTGISNQPQHF.

In its sample, this clone was seen once. V usage is TRBV7-9 and J usage is TRBJ1-3; a possible D gene is TRBD1 (5 bases). V lost 5 bases and J lost 4, with 15 bases in between. In germline, CDR1 is SEHNR, CDR2 FQNEAQ (reference sequence). The CDR3 spans 15 residues. This chain's CDR3 is CASSPELTEGNTIYF. DNA for the CDR3: TGTGCCAGCAGCCCGGAACTGACAGAGGGAAACACCATATATTTT.